These T cell receptor beta chains were read from a single sample in a study of technical replicates of blood from a few donors. TCRdb's copy holds only in-frame clones and misses some; the assay was immunoSEQ multiplex PCR. The sample holds tens of thousands of clones, around nine tenths seen once. Sequenced input: PBMCs. These receptors were collected from a human donor in good health. Some clones in this sample may be carry-over from other donors' samples. Each CDR3 is given with its conserved first and last residue. D genes are given only for firm matches. Clone size, where shown, is once, few, many, or a class for clones that have expanded.

j_call clone_size cdr3_length d_call v_call cdr3_nt cdr3_aa
TRBJ2-7 - 11 - TRBV5-8 TGTGCCAGCAGCATTTACTACGAGCAGTACTTC CASSIYYEQYF
TRBJ2-7 - 16 - TRBV4-2 TGTGCCAGCAGCCAACCACTAGCAGGACCCGCCTACGAGCAGTACTTC CASSQPLAGPAYEQYF
TRBJ1-1 - 14 - TRBV9 TGTGCCAGCAGCGTAGCTACGACTTTCACTGAAGCTTTCTTT CASSVATTFTEAFF
TRBJ1-6 - 16 TRBD1 TRBV27 TGTGCCAGCAGTGACCTTTCGGGACAGGATAATTCACCCCTCCACTTT CASSDLSGQDNSPLHF
TRBJ1-4 - 15 - TRBV7-9 TGTGCCAGCAGCCCAGGGGCACGGACTAATGAAAAACTGTTTTTT CASSPGARTNEKLFF
TRBJ2-6 once 18 - TRBV18 TGTGCCAGCTCACCACTCGAAGTTCGGGGGAATAGCGCCAACGTCCTGACTTTC CASSPLEVRGNSANVLTF
TRBJ1-1 - 13 TRBD1 TRBV5-1 TGCGCCAGCAGTCAGGGGGTGAACACTGAAGCTTTCTTT CASSQGVNTEAFF
TRBJ2-7 - 13 TRBD1 TRBV2 TGTGCCAGCAGCGGGACAGTCGGCCACGAGCAGTACTTC CASSGTVGHEQYF
TRBJ1-6 - 14 TRBD1 TRBV2 TGTGCCAGCAGCCCCGGACAGGGAAGTTCACCCCTCCACTTT CASSPGQGSSPLHF
TRBJ2-1 - 13 - TRBV9 TGTGCCAGCAGCCTATGGCCCGGGGATGAGCAGTTCTTC CASSLWPGDEQFF
TRBJ2-7 - 14 - TRBV6-5 TGTGCCAGCAGGGAACAGGGAGTCCCCTACGAGCAGTACTTC CASREQGVPYEQYF
TRBJ2-1 - 15 TRBD2 TRBV30 TGTGCCTGGGAATCGGGACTAGCGGGAGTATATGAGCAGTTCTTC CAWESGLAGVYEQFF
TRBJ2-5 - 15 TRBD1 TRBV19 TGTGCCAGTAGTATAGTGGGGGACAGCCAAGAGACCCAGTACTTC CASSIVGDSQETQYF
TRBJ2-7 - 14 - TRBV7-8 TGTGCCAGCAGAAGGGACTACCCCAGGGGCGAGCAGTACTTC CASRRDYPRGEQYF
TRBJ2-5 - 14 TRBD1 TRBV5-4 TGTGCCAGCACCCCCACAGGGGGTGAAAAGACCCAGTACTTC CASTPTGGEKTQYF
TRBJ2-3 - 15 TRBD2 TRBV25-1 TGTGCCAGCAGTGAATCCGGGGGGGTGACAGATACGCAGTATTTT CASSESGGVTDTQYF
TRBJ1-1 - 11 - TRBV2 TGTGCCAGCAGATCCAGGGTTGAAGCTTTCTTT CASRSRVEAFF
TRBJ2-3 - 14 - TRBV7-2 TGTGCCAGTTCAATGGACTATACGGCAGATACGCAGTATTTT CASSMDYTADTQYF
TRBJ2-5 - 16 TRBD1 TRBV5-5 TGTGCCAGCAGCTCCGGACTACAGGGGGCAGGGGAGACCCAGTACTTC CASSSGLQGAGETQYF
TRBJ1-4 - 13 TRBD1 TRBV7-9 TGTGCCAGCGGAGGACAGGCCCTTTGGCAACTGTTTTTT CASGGQALWQLFF
TRBJ2-1 - 16 TRBD1 TRBV6-4 TGTGCCAGCAGTGACGCACCGGGACAGGGCCTCAATGAGCAGTTCTTC CASSDAPGQGLNEQFF
TRBJ1-1 - 14 - TRBV19 TGTGCCAGTAGCCCTGGGAGGGAGGACACTGAAGCTTTCTTT CASSPGREDTEAFF
TRBJ2-2 - 13 - TRBV29-1 TGCAGCGTCGGTCGGGAATTCACCGGGGAGCTGTTTTTT CSVGREFTGELFF
TRBJ2-7 - 15 TRBD1 TRBV14 TGTGCCAGCAGCCACACAGGGGGTTCAAGCGGCGAGCAGTACTTC CASSHTGGSSGEQYF
TRBJ1-6 - 14 TRBD1 TRBV14 TGTGCCAGCAGCCATCAGGGGGTTGTCTCACCCCTCCACTTT CASSHQGVVSPLHF
TRBJ2-1 - 16 TRBD2 TRBV5-1 TGCGCCAGCAGCTCCGTTCGGAGCGGGACGAACAATGAGCAGTTCTTC CASSSVRSGTNNEQFF
TRBJ2-5 - 15 TRBD2 TRBV7-2 TGTGCCAGCAGCCCCTATAGCGGGATAAAAGAGACCCAGTACTTC CASSPYSGIKETQYF
TRBJ2-1 - 16 TRBD2 TRBV6-5 TGTGCCAGCAGTTCCCGACTAGCGGATGACTACAATGAGCAGTTCTTC CASSSRLADDYNEQFF
TRBJ2-7 - 13 - TRBV5-4 TGTGCCAGCAGCTTGGTTCTCACTGGCGAGCAGTACTTC CASSLVLTGEQYF